A single T cell receptor beta chain is shown here with its context. TCRdb analysed the 5' RACE reads with MiXCR anew, one entry per CDR3 protein. The sample records 530,000 or so distinct CDR3 sequences, around 15% being singletons. This sample was taken from a study of T-cell memory formation after mild COVID-19. Study-level background: The TCR clusters were mostly specific to one donor.

CDR1 is KGHSH and CDR2 is LQKENI in the germline V gene. The CDR3 has 15 amino acids. V trimming: 4 bases; J trimming: 2 bases; junction bases outside the gene matches: 3. This TCR came from an adult woman who had mild COVID-19 (a few samples of this study predate the infection). Cell type and time point are not known. V gene TRBV18 combines with J gene TRBJ2-5; 11 bases map to TRBD2. The specimen was PBMCs or a T cell subset sorted from them (not recorded which). In DNA form, the CDR3 reads TGTGCCAGCTCACTGGGACTAGCGGAGCAAGAGACCCAGTACTTC. Translation: CASSLGLAEQETQYF.